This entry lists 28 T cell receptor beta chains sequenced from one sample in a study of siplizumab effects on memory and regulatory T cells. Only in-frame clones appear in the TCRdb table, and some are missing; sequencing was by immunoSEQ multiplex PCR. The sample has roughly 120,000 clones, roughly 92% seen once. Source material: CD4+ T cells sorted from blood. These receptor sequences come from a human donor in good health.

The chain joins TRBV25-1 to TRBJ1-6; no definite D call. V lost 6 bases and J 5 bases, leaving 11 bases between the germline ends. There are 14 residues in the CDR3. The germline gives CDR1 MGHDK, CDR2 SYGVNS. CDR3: CASRDQVNNSPLHF. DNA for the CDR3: TGTGCCAGCAGGGACCAGGTGAATAATTCACCCCTCCACTTT.

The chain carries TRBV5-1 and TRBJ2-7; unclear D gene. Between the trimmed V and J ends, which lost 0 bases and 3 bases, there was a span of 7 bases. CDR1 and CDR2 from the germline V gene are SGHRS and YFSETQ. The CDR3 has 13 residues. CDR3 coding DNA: TGCGCCAGCAGCTTGGAGGGCGGCTACGAGCAGTACTTC. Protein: CASSLEGGYEQYF.

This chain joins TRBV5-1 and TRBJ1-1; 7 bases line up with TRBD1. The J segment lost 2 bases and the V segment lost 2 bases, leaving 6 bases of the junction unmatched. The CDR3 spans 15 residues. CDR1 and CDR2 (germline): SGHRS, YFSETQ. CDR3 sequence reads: CASSFKGASNTEAFF. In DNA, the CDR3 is TGCGCCAGCAGCTTCAAGGGGGCTAGCAACACTGAAGCTTTCTTT. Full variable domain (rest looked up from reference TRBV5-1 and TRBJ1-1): KAGVTQTPRYLIKTRGQQVTLSCSPISGHRSVSWYQQTPGQGLQFLFEYFSETQRNKGNFPGRFSGRQFSNSRSEMNVSTLELGDSALYLCASSFKGASNTEAFFGQGTRLTVV.

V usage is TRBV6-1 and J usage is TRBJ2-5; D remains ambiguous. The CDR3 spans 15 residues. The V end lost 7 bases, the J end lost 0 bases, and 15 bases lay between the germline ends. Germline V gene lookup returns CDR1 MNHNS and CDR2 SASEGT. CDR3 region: CASTGLQIYQETQYF. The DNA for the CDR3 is TGTGCCAGCACCGGGCTCCAGATATACCAAGAGACCCAGTACTTC.

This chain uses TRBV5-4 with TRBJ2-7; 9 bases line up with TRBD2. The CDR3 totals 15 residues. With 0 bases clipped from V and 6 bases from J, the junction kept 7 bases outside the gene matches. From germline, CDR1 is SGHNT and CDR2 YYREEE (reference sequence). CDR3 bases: TGTGCCAGCAGCTTGGCCCCAGCGGGAGGCGGCGAGCAGTACTTC. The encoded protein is CASSLAPAGGGEQYF.

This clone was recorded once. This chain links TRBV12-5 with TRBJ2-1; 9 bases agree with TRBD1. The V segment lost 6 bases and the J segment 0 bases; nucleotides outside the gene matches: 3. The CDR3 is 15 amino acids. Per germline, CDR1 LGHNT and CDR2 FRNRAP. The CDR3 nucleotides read TGTGCTAGTGGGCCGGACAGGGGCTCCTACAATGAGCAGTTCTTC. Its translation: CASGPDRGSYNEQFF.

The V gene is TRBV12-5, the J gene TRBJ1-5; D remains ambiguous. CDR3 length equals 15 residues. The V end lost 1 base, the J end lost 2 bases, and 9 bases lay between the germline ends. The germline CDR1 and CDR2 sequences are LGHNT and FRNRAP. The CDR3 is CASGLGGVGNQPQHF. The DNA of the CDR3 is TGTGCTAGTGGTTTGGGAGGAGTTGGCAATCAGCCCCAGCATTTT.

CDR3 nucleotide sequence: TGTGCCAGCAGCCTGGGACAGGGAGTCGACTATGGCTACACCTTC. Translating gives CASSLGQGVDYGYTF. The chain employs TRBV7-9 and TRBJ1-2, with 9 bases aligning to TRBD1. The CDR3 has 15 residues. Germline values: CDR1 SEHNR, CDR2 FQNEAQ (reference sequence). V shed 5 bases and J 3 bases; nucleotides not matched to a gene: 7.

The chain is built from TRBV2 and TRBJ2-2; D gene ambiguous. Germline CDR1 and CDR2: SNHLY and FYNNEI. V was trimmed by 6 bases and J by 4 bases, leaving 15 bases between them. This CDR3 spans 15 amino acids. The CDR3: CASSYLRFPTGELFF. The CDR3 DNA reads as TGTGCCAGCAGCTACCTGCGGTTTCCCACCGGGGAGCTGTTTTTT.

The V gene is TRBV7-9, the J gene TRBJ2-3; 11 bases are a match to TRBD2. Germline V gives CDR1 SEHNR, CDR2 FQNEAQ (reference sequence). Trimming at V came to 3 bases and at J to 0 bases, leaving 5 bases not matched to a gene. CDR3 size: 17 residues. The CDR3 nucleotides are TGTGCCAGCAGCTTCTCTAGCGGGAGGCGTAGCACAGATACGCAGTATTTT. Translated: CASSFSSGRRSTDTQYF.

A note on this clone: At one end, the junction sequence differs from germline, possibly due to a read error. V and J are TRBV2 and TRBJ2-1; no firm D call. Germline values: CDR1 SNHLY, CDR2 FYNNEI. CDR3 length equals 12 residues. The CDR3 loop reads CASMWSQDPSVF. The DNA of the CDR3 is TGTGCCAGCATGTGGTCCCAAGACCCCTCCGTCTTC.

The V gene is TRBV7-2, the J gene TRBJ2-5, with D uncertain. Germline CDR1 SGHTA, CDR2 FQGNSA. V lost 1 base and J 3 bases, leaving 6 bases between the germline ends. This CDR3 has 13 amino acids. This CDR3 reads CASSLEREETQYF. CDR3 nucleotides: TGTGCCAGCAGCTTAGAACGGGAAGAGACCCAGTACTTC. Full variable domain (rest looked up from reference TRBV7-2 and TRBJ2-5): GAGVSQSPSNKVTEKGKDVELRCDPISGHTALYWYRQSLGQGLEFLIYFQGNSAPDKSGLPSDRFSAERTGGSVSTLTIQRTQQEDSAVYLCASSLEREETQYFGPGTRLLVL.

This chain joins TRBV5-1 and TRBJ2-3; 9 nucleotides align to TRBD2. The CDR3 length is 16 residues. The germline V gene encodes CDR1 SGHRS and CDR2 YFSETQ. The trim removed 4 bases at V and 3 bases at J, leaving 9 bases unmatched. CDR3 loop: CASSPSVSGGTDTQYF. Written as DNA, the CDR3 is TGCGCCAGCAGCCCCTCGGTTAGCGGGGGTACAGATACGCAGTATTTT.

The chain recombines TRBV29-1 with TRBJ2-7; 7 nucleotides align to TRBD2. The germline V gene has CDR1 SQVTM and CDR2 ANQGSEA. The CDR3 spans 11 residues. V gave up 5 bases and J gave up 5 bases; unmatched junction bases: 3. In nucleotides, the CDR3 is TGCAGCGTTTGGGGGGGTAACGAGCAGTACTTC. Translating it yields CSVWGGNEQYF.

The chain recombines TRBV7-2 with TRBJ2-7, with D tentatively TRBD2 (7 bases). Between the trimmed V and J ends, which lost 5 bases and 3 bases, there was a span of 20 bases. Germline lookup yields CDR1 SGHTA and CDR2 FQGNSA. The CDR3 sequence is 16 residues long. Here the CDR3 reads CASSPPRGAGYYEQYF. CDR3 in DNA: TGTGCCAGCAGCCCGCCCAGGGGAGCGGGGTACTACGAGCAGTACTTC.

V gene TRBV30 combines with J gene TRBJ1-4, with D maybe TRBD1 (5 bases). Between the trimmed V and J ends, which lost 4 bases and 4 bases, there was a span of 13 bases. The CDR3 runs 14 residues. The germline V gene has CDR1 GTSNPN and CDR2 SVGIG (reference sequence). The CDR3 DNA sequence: TGTGCCTGGAACTCCCTGGGGGTTAATGAAAAACTGTTTTTT. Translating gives CAWNSLGVNEKLFF.

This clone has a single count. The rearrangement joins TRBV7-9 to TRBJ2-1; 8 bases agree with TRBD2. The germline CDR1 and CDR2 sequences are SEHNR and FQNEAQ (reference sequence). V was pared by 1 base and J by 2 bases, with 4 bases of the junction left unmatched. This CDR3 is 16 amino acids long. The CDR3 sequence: CASSLERGGTYNEQFF. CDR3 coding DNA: TGTGCCAGCAGCTTAGAACGGGGGGGAACCTACAATGAGCAGTTCTTC.

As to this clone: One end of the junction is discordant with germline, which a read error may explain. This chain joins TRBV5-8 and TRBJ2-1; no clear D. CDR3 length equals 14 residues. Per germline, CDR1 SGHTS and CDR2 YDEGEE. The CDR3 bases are TGTGCCAGCCGCTTCAGCAGGAGCTACAATGAGCAGTTCTTC. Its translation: CASRFSRSYNEQFF.

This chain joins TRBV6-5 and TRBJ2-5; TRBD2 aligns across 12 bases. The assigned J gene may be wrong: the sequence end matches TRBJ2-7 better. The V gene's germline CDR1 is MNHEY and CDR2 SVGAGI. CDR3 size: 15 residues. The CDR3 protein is CASSLTSGGFYEQYF. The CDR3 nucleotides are TGTGCCAGCAGCCTGACTAGCGGGGGCTTCTACGAGCAGTACTTC.

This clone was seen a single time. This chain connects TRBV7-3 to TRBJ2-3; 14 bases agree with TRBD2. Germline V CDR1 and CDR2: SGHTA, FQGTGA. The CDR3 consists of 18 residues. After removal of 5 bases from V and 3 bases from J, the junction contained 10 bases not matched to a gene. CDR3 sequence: CASSPNPGTSGRTDTQYF. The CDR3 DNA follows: TGTGCCAGCAGCCCTAATCCCGGGACTAGCGGGAGAACAGATACGCAGTATTTT. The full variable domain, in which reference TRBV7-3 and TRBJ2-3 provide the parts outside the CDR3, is GAGVSQTPSNKVTEKGKYVELRCDPISGHTALYWYRQSLGQGPEFLIYFQGTGAADDSGLPNDRFFAVRPEGSVSTLKIQRTERGDSAVYLCASSPNPGTSGRTDTQYFGPGTRLTVL.

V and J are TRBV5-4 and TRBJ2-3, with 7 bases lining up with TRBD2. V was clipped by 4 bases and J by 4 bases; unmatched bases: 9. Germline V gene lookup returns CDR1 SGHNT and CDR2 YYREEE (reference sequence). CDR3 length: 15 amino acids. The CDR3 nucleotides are TGTGCCAGCAGCCGCGAAGCGGCGGGGGCAGATACGCAGTATTTT. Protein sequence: CASSREAAGADTQYF.

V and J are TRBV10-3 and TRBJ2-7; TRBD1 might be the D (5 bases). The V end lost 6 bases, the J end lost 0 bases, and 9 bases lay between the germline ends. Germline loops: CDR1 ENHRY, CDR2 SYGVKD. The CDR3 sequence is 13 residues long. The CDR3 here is CAISSDSSYEQYF. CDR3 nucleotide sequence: TGTGCCATCAGCTCCGACAGCTCCTACGAGCAGTACTTC.

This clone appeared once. Written as DNA, the CDR3 is TGTGCCAGTAGTATTATGGCGGACAGGGAATATGGCTACACCTTC. Its protein is CASSIMADREYGYTF. This chain connects TRBV19 to TRBJ1-2; 8 positions agree with TRBD1. Germline CDR1 and CDR2: LNHDA and SQIVND (reference sequence). The length of the CDR3 is 15 residues. J was trimmed by 5 bases and V by 3 bases; bases with no gene match: 8.

CDR3 loop: CASSLVYGNLAKNIQYF. The CDR3 coding sequence is TGTGCCAGCAGCTTGGTGTATGGGAATTTAGCCAAAAACATTCAGTACTTC. This chain connects TRBV5-4 to TRBJ2-4; D is uncertain. The CDR3 sequence is 17 residues long. Germline loops: CDR1 SGHNT, CDR2 YYREEE (reference sequence). Trimming pared 0 bases from V and 0 bases from J, leaving 13 bases between.

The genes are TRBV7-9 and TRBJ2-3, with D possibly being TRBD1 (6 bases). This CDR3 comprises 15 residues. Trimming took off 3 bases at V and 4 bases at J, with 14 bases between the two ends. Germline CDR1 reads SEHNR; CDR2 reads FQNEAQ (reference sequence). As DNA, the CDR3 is TGTGCCAGCAGCTTGAACCTAGGGGGTTCAGATACGCAGTATTTT. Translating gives CASSLNLGGSDTQYF.

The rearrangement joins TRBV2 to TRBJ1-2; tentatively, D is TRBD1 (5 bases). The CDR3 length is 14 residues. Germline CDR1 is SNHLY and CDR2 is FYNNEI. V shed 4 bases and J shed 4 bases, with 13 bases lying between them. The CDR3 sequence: CASSGSQVLYGYTF. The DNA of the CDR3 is TGTGCCAGCAGTGGTTCACAGGTACTCTATGGCTACACCTTC.

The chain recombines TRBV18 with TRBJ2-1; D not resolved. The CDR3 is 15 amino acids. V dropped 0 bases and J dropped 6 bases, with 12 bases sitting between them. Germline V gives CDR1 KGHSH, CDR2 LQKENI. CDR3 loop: CASSPPGRAGNEQFF. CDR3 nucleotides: TGTGCCAGCTCACCACCGGGAAGGGCTGGCAATGAGCAGTTCTTC.

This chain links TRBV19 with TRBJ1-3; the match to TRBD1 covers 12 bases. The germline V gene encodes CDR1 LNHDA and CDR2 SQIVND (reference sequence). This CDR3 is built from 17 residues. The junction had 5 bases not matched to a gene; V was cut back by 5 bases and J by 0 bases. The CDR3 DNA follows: TGTGCCAGTAGTGTAGGGACAGGGGGCCTCTCTGGAAACACCATATATTTT. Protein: CASSVGTGGLSGNTIYF. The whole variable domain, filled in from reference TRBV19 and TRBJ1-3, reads DGGITQSPKYLFRKEGQNVTLSCEQNLNHDAMYWYRQDPGQGLRLIYYSQIVNDFQKGDIAEGYSVSREKKESFPLTVTSAQKNPTAFYLCASSVGTGGLSGNTIYFGEGSWLTVV.